The present TCR beta chain was sequenced within a study of blood T cell repertoires in COVID-19 (dated by TCRdb to about 2020). About the full investigation: Collaborator samples came from the United States, Italy and Spain and covered acute and convalescent phases of COVID-19. The material from the prospective study consisted of cDNA or gDNA derived from T cells, B-cell-depleted T cells, or PBMCs. Subjects who had been exposed to COVID-19, were actively infected with it, or had recovered from it provided the deeply sampled blood TCRbeta repertoires that made up the dataset. The repertoires were made available in a free public database intended to serve as a resource for research on the immune response to SARS-CoV-2. The samples were drawn from the first 160 participants of the ongoing ImmuneRACE study and from about 1,200 subjects provided by 6 global collaborators. Nearly every sample came with metadata listing a de-identified subject ID, COVID-19 status, age in years and sex. Where HLA class I and class II types were available, the types were taken from metadata supplied by the sample provider, not from assay-based typing.

General study outcomes and caveats: The amount of clinical and demographic metadata varied by source and participant and was provided uncurated.

V is trimmed back by 2 bases and J by 1 base, and the junction contains 6 bases that no gene match accounts for. Inclusive of the bounding cysteine and phenylalanine, the CDR3 is 16 residues long. CDR3 DNA only is kept here, 48 bases in frame from base 1. The germline V gene supplies CDR1 SGHAT and CDR2 FQNNGV. TCRbeta CDR3 regions were amplified from genomic DNA using the immunoSEQ Assay, a bias-controlled multiplex PCR. Processing in the source paper ran as follows. Nucleated cell counts per sample were estimated from amplification of reference gene primers within the assay. Sequence reads were collapsed and filtered to measure the absolute abundance of every unique TCRbeta CDR3 rearrangement. For each sample, productive Simpson clonality was calculated as the square root of Simpson's diversity index over productive rearrangements. Imported from immuneACCESS, the table was reduced by TCRdb to in-frame sequences with V and J called. These copies leave out some clones; in studies compared against another copy, an unresolved V gene accounts for under half, and the cause of the remainder is not known. The V and J calls and clone size were taken over from that table, and D and trimming were inferred from the DNA. This sample has approximately 120,000 clones in its table, and around four fifths of those were observed once. The top ten hold under 20% of the sample.

Enrolling through a virtual design, the prospective study's participants ranged in age from about 18 to 100 years and lived across more than 20 United States geographic areas. Cohort assignment in the prospective study relied on participant-reported clinical history from a screening survey and a study questionnaire. Recovered participants in ImmuneRACE Cohort 3 were defined by two consecutive negative NP/OP PCR tests, clearance by a healthcare professional, or resolution of symptoms. Each participant in the prospective study had whole blood, serum and a nasopharyngeal or oropharyngeal swab collected by mobile phlebotomists. Over a 2-month period, participants in the prospective study had the option of providing additional blood draws and questionnaires. Before DNA extraction, prospective study blood samples were shipped either frozen or at room temperature. About this clone itself: Its recognized antigen is unknown. One base away there is no much larger clone; base qualities are not given.

Specimen: PBMCs or T cells enriched from blood (not recorded which). The V and J genes are TRBV11-2 and TRBJ2-3; 7 junctional bases match TRBD1. The TCR comes from a man aged 25-45 years who had recovered from COVID-19. The nucleotide sequence is given as TGTGCCAGCAGCTTAAAACAGGGGCCCCGCACAGATACGCAGTATTTT. Its product reads: CASSLKQGPRTDTQYF.